The 7 T cell receptor beta chains reported below all come from one sample, sequenced in a study of T cell clonotyping in hematopoietic cell transplantation. Time point: recipient sample about 28 days before transplant, after cytoreduction. Using immunoSEQ multiplex PCR, the repertoire was profiled, and TCRdb retains in-frame clones only, with some absent. The sample contains some 36,000 clones, about 95% of which appear only once. Sequencing was performed on peripheral blood mononuclear cells, taken before stem cell transplant. These receptors were taken from a man in his forties with chronic myeloid leukemia. Some clones in this sample may be carry-over from other donors' samples.

The chain employs TRBV7-9 and TRBJ2-5; D gene uncertain. This CDR3 region has 13 residues. Germline V gene data show CDR1 as SEHNR and CDR2 as FQNEAQ (reference sequence). V lost 5 bases, J lost 1 base, and 8 bases lay in between. The CDR3 DNA follows: TGTGCCAGCAGCCTAGGATCCCAAGAGACCCAGTACTTC. This codes for CASSLGSQETQYF.

The chain uses TRBV28 and TRBJ1-2, with TRBD1 as a possible D gene (5 bases). Germline V lookup: CDR1 MDHEN, CDR2 SYDVKM. The CDR3 has 13 residues. Trimming stripped 8 bases from V and 5 bases from J, with 15 bases between. CDR3 DNA sequence: TGTGCCAGCTTGGATCAGGGAGCGTATGGCTACACCTTC. Encoded protein: CASLDQGAYGYTF.

The chain joins TRBV4-1 to TRBJ1-1, with 9 bases matching TRBD1. Germline V gene lookup returns CDR1 MGHRA and CDR2 YSYEKL. The J segment lost 3 bases and the V segment lost 4 bases, leaving 3 bases of the junction unmatched. There are 14 residues in the CDR3. The CDR3 DNA follows: TGCGCCAGCAGCCGGGACAGGGAATACACTGAAGCTTTCTTT. Translating it yields CASSRDREYTEAFF.

This clone was detected only a few times. The chain links TRBV6-1 to TRBJ2-6; weak D call: TRBD2 (5 bases). This CDR3 is built from 13 residues. Germline CDR1 reads MNHNS; CDR2 reads SASEGT. The V end was cut by 9 bases, the J end by 2 bases, with 8 bases between. For the CDR3, the DNA is TGTGCCAGTAGAGGGACTGGGGCCAACGTCCTGACTTTC. Amino acids: CASRGTGANVLTF.

This chain uses TRBV4-1 with TRBJ2-7, with TRBD2 identical over 12 bases. Unmatched junction bases numbered 0, after V lost 1 base and J lost 2 bases. The CDR3 is 15 amino acids. Germline CDR1 reads MGHRA; CDR2 reads YSYEKL. CDR3 DNA: TGCGCCAGCAGCCAAGGACTAGCGGGGGCCTACGAGCAGTACTTC. Amino acid sequence: CASSQGLAGAYEQYF.

This sequence joins TRBV28 and TRBJ1-1, with TRBD1 as a possible D gene (5 bases). The CDR3 sequence is 12 residues long. Germline CDR1 and CDR2: MDHEN and SYDVKM. Deletions cut 8 bases from V and 7 bases from J, with 14 bases between. This CDR3 is CASSEGRDEAFF. Here the CDR3 DNA reads TGTGCCAGCTCGGAGGGCAGGGATGAAGCTTTCTTT. The full variable domain, in which reference TRBV28 and TRBJ1-1 provide the parts outside the CDR3, is DVKVTQSSRYLVKRTGEKVFLECVQDMDHENMFWYRQDPGLGLRLIYFSYDVKMKEKGDIPEGYSVSREKKERFSLILESASTNQTSMYLCASSEGRDEAFFGQGTRLTVV.

The chain combines TRBV27 with TRBJ2-3; D gene ambiguous. Per germline, CDR1 MNHEY and CDR2 SMNVEV (reference sequence). The V end lost 2 bases, the J end lost 5 bases, and 8 bases lay between the germline ends. This CDR3 comprises 13 residues. CDR3 sequence: CASSLSVRDTQYF. CDR3 coding DNA: TGTGCCAGCAGTTTAAGCGTTAGAGATACGCAGTATTTT.